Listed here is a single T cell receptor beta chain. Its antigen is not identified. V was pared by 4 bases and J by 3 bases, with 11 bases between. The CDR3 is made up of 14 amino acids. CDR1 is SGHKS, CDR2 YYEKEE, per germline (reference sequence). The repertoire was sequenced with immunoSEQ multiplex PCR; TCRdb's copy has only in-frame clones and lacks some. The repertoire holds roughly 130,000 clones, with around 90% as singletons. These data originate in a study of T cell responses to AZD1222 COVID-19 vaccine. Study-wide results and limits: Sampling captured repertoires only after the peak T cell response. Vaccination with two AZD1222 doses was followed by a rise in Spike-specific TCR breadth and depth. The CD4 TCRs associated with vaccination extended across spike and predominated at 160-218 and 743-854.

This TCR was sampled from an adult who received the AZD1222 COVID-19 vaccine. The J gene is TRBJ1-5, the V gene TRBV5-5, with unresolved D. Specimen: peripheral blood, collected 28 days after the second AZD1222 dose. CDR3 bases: TGTGCCAGCAGCCCCTCAGCCACCAATCAGCCCCAGCATTTT. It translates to CASSPSATNQPQHF.